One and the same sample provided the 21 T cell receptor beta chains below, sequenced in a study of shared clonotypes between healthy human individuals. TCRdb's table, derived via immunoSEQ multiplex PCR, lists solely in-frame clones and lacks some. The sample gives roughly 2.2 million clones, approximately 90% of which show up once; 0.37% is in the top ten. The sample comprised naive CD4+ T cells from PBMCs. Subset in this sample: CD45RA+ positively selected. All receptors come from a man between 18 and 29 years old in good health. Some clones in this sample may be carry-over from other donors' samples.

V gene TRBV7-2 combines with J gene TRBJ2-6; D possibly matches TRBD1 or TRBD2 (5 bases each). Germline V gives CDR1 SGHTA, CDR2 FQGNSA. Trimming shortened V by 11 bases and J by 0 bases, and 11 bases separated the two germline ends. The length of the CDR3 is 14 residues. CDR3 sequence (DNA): TGTGCCCCGGGGCGCCTCTCTGGGGCCAACGTCCTGACTTTC. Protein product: CAPGRLSGANVLTF.

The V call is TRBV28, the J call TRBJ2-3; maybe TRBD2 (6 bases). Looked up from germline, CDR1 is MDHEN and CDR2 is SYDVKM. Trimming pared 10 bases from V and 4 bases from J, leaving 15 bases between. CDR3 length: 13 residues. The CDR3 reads CATQLSGADTQYF. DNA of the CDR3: TGTGCCACCCAATTGTCGGGGGCAGATACGCAGTATTTT. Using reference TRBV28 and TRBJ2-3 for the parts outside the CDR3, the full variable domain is DVKVTQSSRYLVKRTGEKVFLECVQDMDHENMFWYRQDPGLGLRLIYFSYDVKMKEKGDIPEGYSVSREKKERFSLILESASTNQTSMYLCATQLSGADTQYFGPGTRLTVL.

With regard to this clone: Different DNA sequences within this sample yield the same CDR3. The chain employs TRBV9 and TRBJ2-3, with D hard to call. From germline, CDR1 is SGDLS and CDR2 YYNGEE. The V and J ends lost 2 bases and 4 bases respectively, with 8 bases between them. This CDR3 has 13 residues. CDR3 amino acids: CASSVGIPDTQYF. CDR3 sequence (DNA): TGTGCCAGCAGCGTGGGTATTCCAGATACGCAGTATTTT.

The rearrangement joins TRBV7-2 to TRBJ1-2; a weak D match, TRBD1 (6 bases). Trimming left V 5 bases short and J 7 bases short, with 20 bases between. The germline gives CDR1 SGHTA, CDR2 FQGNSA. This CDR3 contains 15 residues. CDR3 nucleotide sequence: TGTGCCAGCAGCCTCTTACAGGGTCCCACGCGTGGCTACACCTTC. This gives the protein CASSLLQGPTRGYTF.

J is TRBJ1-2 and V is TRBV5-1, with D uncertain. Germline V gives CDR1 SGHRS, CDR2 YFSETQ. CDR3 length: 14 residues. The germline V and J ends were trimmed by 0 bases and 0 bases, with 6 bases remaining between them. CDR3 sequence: CASSLVPTNYGYTF. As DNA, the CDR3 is TGCGCCAGCAGCTTGGTCCCAACTAACTATGGCTACACCTTC.

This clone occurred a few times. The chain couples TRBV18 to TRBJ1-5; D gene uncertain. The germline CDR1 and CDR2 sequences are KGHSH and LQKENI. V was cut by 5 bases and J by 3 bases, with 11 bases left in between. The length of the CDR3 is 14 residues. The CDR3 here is CASSSTVLNQPQHF. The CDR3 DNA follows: TGTGCCAGCTCATCCACTGTCCTCAATCAGCCCCAGCATTTT.

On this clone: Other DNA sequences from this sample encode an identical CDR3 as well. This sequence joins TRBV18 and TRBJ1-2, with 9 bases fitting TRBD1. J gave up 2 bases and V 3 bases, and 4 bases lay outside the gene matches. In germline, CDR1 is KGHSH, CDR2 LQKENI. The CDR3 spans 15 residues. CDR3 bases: TGTGCCAGCTCACCCGGGACAGGGAGCAACTATGGCTACACCTTC. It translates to CASSPGTGSNYGYTF.

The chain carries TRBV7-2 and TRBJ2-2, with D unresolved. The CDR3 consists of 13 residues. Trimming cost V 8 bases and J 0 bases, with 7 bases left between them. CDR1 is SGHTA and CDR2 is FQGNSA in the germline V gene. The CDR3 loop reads CASLPPNTGELFF. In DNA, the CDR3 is TGTGCCAGCCTTCCCCCGAACACCGGGGAGCTGTTTTTT.

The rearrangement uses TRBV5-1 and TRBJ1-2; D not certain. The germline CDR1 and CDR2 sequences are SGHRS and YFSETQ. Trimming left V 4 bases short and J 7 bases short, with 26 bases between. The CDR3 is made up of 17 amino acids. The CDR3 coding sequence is TGCGCCAGCAGCCTCACTTTTGTCACTGGCGACACTTCTGGCTACACCTTC. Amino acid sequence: CASSLTFVTGDTSGYTF. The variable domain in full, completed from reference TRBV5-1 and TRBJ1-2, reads KAGVTQTPRYLIKTRGQQVTLSCSPISGHRSVSWYQQTPGQGLQFLFEYFSETQRNKGNFPGRFSGRQFSNSRSEMNVSTLELGDSALYLCASSLTFVTGDTSGYTFGSGTRLTVV.

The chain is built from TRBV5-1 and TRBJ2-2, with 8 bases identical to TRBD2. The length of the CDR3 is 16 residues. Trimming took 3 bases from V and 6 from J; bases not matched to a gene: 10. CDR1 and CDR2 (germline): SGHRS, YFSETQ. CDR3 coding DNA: TGCGCCAGCAGCTCCCCGTCGGGGGGGCGAGCCGGGGAGCTGTTTTTT. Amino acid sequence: CASSSPSGGRAGELFF. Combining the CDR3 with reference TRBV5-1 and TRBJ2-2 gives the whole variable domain KAGVTQTPRYLIKTRGQQVTLSCSPISGHRSVSWYQQTPGQGLQFLFEYFSETQRNKGNFPGRFSGRQFSNSRSEMNVSTLELGDSALYLCASSSPSGGRAGELFFGEGSRLTVL.

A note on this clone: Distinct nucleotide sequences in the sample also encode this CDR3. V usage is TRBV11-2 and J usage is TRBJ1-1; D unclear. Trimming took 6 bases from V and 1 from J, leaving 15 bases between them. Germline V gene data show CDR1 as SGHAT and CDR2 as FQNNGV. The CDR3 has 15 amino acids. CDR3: CASSLSRGGNTEAFF. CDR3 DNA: TGTGCCAGCAGTCTTTCCAGAGGAGGGAACACTGAAGCTTTCTTT. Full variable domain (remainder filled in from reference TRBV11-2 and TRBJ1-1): EAGVAQSPRYKIIEKRQSVAFWCNPISGHATLYWYQQILGQGPKLLIQFQNNGVVDDSQLPKDRFSAERLKGVDSTLKIQPAKLEDSAVYLCASSLSRGGNTEAFFGQGTRLTVV.

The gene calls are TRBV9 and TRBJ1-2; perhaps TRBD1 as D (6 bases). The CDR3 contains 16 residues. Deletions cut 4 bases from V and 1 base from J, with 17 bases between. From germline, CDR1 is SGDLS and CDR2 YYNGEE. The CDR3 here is CASSPIIDRFNYGYTF. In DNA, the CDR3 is TGTGCCAGCAGCCCTATCATCGACAGGTTTAACTATGGCTACACCTTC.

The DNA of the CDR3 is TGTGCCAGCAGCGGGACAGCTAAAAACTATGGCTACACCTTC. Amino acids: CASSGTAKNYGYTF. The rearrangement uses TRBV27 and TRBJ1-2; 7 nucleotides agree with TRBD1. This CDR3 is 14 amino acids long. V gave up 6 bases and J gave up 2 bases; unmatched junction bases: 6. Germline lookup yields CDR1 MNHEY and CDR2 SMNVEV (reference sequence).

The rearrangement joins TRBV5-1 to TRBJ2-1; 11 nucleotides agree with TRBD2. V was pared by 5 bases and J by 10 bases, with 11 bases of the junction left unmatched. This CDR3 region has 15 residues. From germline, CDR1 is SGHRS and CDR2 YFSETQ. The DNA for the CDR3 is TGCGCCAGCAGTACAACTAGCGGGAGCCAAAGGGAGCAGTTCTTC. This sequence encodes CASSTTSGSQREQFF.

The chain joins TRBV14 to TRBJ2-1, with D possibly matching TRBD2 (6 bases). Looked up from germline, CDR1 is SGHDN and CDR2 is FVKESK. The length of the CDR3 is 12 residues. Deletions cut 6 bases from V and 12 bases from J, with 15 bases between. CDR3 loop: CASSLEWGGQFF. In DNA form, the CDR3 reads TGTGCCAGCAGTCTGGAGTGGGGAGGGCAGTTCTTC.

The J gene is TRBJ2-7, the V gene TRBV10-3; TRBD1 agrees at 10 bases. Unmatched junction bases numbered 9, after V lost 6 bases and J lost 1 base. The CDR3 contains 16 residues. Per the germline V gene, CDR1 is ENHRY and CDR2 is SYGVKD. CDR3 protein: CAISSGTGDRSYEQYF. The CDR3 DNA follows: TGTGCCATCAGCTCCGGGACAGGGGACCGATCCTACGAGCAGTACTTC.

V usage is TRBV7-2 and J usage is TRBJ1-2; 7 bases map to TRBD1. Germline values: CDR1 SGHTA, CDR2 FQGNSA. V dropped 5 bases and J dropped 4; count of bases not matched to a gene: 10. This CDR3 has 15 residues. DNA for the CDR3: TGTGCCAGCAGCCCCGGACAGGACGCGTTCTATGGCTACACCTTC. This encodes CASSPGQDAFYGYTF.

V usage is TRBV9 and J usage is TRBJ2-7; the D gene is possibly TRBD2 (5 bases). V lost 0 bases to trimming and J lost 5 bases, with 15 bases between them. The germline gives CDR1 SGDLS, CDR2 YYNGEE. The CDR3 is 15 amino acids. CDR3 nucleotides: TGTGCCAGCAGCGTAGAGGCGGGCGTCGGACACGAGCAGTACTTC. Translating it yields CASSVEAGVGHEQYF.

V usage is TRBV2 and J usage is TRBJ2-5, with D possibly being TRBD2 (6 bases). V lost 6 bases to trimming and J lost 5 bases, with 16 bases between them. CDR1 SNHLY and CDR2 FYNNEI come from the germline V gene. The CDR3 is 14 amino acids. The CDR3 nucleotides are TGTGCCAGCAGCGGGTGGACGGAGGGGGAGACCCAGTACTTC. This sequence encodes CASSGWTEGETQYF.

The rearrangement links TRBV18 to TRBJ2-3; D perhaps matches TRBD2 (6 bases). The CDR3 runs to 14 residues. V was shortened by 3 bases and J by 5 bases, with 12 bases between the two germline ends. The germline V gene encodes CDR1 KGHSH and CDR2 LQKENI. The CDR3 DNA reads TGTGCCAGCTCACCGGTTTGGGGGGAAGATACGCAGTATTTT. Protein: CASSPVWGEDTQYF.

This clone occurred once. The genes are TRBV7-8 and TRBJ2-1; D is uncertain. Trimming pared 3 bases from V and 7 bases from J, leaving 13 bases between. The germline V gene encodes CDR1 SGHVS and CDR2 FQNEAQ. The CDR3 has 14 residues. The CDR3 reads CASSFPSSGNEQFF. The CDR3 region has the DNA TGTGCCAGCAGCTTTCCCTCAAGTGGAAATGAGCAGTTCTTC.